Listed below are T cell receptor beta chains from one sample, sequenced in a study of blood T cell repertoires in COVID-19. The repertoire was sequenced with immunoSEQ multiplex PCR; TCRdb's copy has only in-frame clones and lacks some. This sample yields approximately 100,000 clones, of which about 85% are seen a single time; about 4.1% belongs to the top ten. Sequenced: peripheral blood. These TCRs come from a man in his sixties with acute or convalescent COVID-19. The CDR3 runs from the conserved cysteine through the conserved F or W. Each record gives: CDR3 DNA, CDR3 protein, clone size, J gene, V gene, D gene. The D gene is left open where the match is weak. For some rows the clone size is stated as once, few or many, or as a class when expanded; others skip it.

TGTGCCAGCAGTGAATTGGTCAGATCCTACGAGCAGTACTTC CASSELVRSYEQYF NA TRBJ2-7 TRBV25-1 NA
TGTGCCAGCAGCCCAGTGACAGGGGGGTTCTACGAGCAGTACTTC CASSPVTGGFYEQYF NA TRBJ2-7 TRBV7-2 TRBD1
TGTGCCAGCAGCTACACAGCGGGACAGGGGTATGACGAGCAGTTCTTC CASSYTAGQGYDEQFF NA TRBJ2-1 TRBV7-9 TRBD1
TGTGCCAGTAGTATCAAGACAGGAAGGACTGAAGCTTTCTTT CASSIKTGRTEAFF NA TRBJ1-1 TRBV19 NA
TGTGCCAGTAGTAGGGACGGTGGAGGGACTGAAGCTTTCTTT CASSRDGGGTEAFF NA TRBJ1-1 TRBV19 NA
TGTGCCAGCAGCTTAGGGAGCTCTGGAAACACCATATATTTT CASSLGSSGNTIYF NA TRBJ1-3 TRBV7-2 NA
TGTGCCAGCAGCTTAACAGGGCGCACCGGGGAGCTGTTTTTT CASSLTGRTGELFF NA TRBJ2-2 TRBV7-2 NA
TGTGCCAGTAGTACGTTGACAGGGACCGGAAACACCATATATTTT CASSTLTGTGNTIYF NA TRBJ1-3 TRBV19 TRBD1
TGTGCCAGCAGCCCCACCGGGGGTAGCACAGATACGCAGTATTTT CASSPTGGSTDTQYF NA TRBJ2-3 TRBV7-8 NA
TGTGCCAGCAGTCCGACGCGGTCCTTT CASSPTRSF NA TRBJ1-1 TRBV12-3/TRBV12-4 NA
TGTGCCAGCAGCCACCCGACAGTCTCCTACGAGCAGTACTTC CASSHPTVSYEQYF NA TRBJ2-7 TRBV3-1/TRBV3-2 NA
TGTGCCATCAGTGAACGACAGGTTGGGTCTGGCTACACCTTC CAISERQVGSGYTF NA TRBJ1-2 TRBV10-3 NA
TGCGCCAGCAGTCCGCCGGGACAGGGGATTTTGACCTTC CASSPPGQGILTF NA TRBJ1-2 TRBV10-1 TRBD1
TGCAGTGCTAGTGTCGGAGGCAAGGCCGAAGCTTTCTTT CSASVGGKAEAFF NA TRBJ1-1 TRBV20-1 NA
TGTGCCAGCAAGAAACTAGCGGGGAACACCGGGGAGCTGTTTTTT CASKKLAGNTGELFF NA TRBJ2-2 TRBV2 TRBD2
TGCGCCAGCAGCCAAGATCACGGTTCCGCGGCCCCATACAATGAGCAGTTCTTC CASSQDHGSAAPYNEQFF NA TRBJ2-1 TRBV4-3 NA
TGCAGCGTTGAAATCCAGGGTGGTACTGAAGCTTTCTTT CSVEIQGGTEAFF NA TRBJ1-1 TRBV29-1 NA
TGTGCCAGCAGCTTGACTAGCGGGAGCTACGAGCAGTACTTC CASSLTSGSYEQYF NA TRBJ2-7 TRBV7-3 TRBD2
TGCAGCGTTGAGGCAGGAGGGTGGGAAAAACTGTTTTTT CSVEAGGWEKLFF NA TRBJ1-4 TRBV29-1 NA
TGCGCCAGCAGCCTGGGGGCGCAGGGTTCTAACTATGGCTACACCTTC CASSLGAQGSNYGYTF NA TRBJ1-2 TRBV5-1 NA
TGTGCCAGCAGCAAGGGGACTAGCGGGGGGGCGGAGACCCAGTACTTC CASSKGTSGGAETQYF NA TRBJ2-5 TRBV5-4 TRBD2
TGTGCCAGCGGTAGCGGGAAAGAGACCCAGTACTTC CASGSGKETQYF NA TRBJ2-5 TRBV6-5 TRBD2
TGTGCCAGCAGCTTAGGCAGGGAAGCTGGGGCCAACGTCCTGACTTTC CASSLGREAGANVLTF NA TRBJ2-6 TRBV7-3 NA
TGTGCCATCAGACAGACAGGGGACTCCTACGAGCAGTACTTC CAIRQTGDSYEQYF NA TRBJ2-7 TRBV10-3 TRBD1
TGCGCCAGCAGCCCACCGACAGGGGTAGTCGAGCAGTACTTC CASSPPTGVVEQYF NA TRBJ2-7 TRBV4-1 TRBD1
TGCAGCGTTGCGCTAGGACAGGGTTACGAGCAGTACTTC CSVALGQGYEQYF NA TRBJ2-7 TRBV29-1 TRBD1
TGTGCCAGCAGCTTAGGATATCAGGCCACGCAGTACTTC CASSLGYQATQYF NA TRBJ2-7 TRBV7-2 NA
TGTGCCAGCAGGACGACAGGGTCGAGGAATTCACCCCTCCACTTT CASRTTGSRNSPLHF NA TRBJ1-6 TRBV28 TRBD1
TGTGCCAGCAGGCTCGGGGGGACTGAAGCTTTCTTT CASRLGGTEAFF NA TRBJ1-1 TRBV28 NA
TGTGCCAGCAGCCGTGAGGGCCTGCACACAGATACGCAGTATTTT CASSREGLHTDTQYF NA TRBJ2-3 TRBV6-5 NA
TGTGCCAGCAGGGACACAGGGCTCTACGAGCAGTACTTC CASRDTGLYEQYF NA TRBJ2-7 TRBV6-6 NA
TGTGCCAGCAGCTTAGACGGCGGTTACACTGAAGCTTTCTTT CASSLDGGYTEAFF few TRBJ1-1 TRBV7-8 NA
TGTGCCAGCAGCCGCGGGACAGACACCACCGGGGAGCTGTTTTTT CASSRGTDTTGELFF NA TRBJ2-2 TRBV7-9 NA
TGTGCCAGCAGTAGGAACAGGGATCCTGGAAACACCATATATTTT CASSRNRDPGNTIYF NA TRBJ1-3 TRBV6-5 NA
TGTGCCAGCAGTTTATTAGGGGATAGCAATCAGCCCCAGCATTTT CASSLLGDSNQPQHF NA TRBJ1-5 TRBV27 NA
TGTGCCAGCAGTTACTCAGCGGGAGAAACCTACAATGAGCAGTTCTTC CASSYSAGETYNEQFF NA TRBJ2-1 TRBV6-5 TRBD2
TGTGCCAGTAGTATAGTCGGAGGGTCCCAGACCCAGTACTTC CASSIVGGSQTQYF NA TRBJ2-5 TRBV19 NA
TGTGCCAGCAGCTTAGACAGGGATGGCTACACCTTC CASSLDRDGYTF NA TRBJ1-2 TRBV7-9 NA
TGTGCCAGCAGTTATCCCGGGACCTACGAGCAGTACTTC CASSYPGTYEQYF once TRBJ2-7 TRBV6-5 NA
TGTGCCAGCAGCTTAGTAGGGGCGGTGGGCGGAGGGACCTACGAGCAGTACTTC CASSLVGAVGGGTYEQYF NA TRBJ2-7 TRBV7-2 NA
TGTGCCAGCTCATCGACAGGGGGTTACTACGAGCAGTACTTC CASSSTGGYYEQYF NA TRBJ2-7 TRBV18 TRBD1
TGTGCCAGCAGTCCGGGAAGGGCCGGGAGTCAGCCCCAGCATTTT CASSPGRAGSQPQHF NA TRBJ1-5 TRBV2 NA
TGTGCCAGCAGACCGACTAGCGGGAGGACCTACGAGCAGTACTTC CASRPTSGRTYEQYF NA TRBJ2-7 TRBV28 TRBD2
TGCGCCAGCAGCTTAACACTGTGGAGGGATAATGAAAAACTGTTTTTT CASSLTLWRDNEKLFF NA TRBJ1-4 TRBV4-1 NA
TGTGCCAGCAGCTTAGGACAGGGGGCGTATTCACCCCTCCACTTT CASSLGQGAYSPLHF NA TRBJ1-6 TRBV7-9 TRBD1
TGTGCCAGCAGCAACCGACAGGGGCGGAATACAGATACGCAGTATTTT CASSNRQGRNTDTQYF NA TRBJ2-3 TRBV5-4 TRBD1
TGCGCCAGCAGAGAAAGGACAGGGGTAAATACGAATGAGCAGTTCTTC CASRERTGVNTNEQFF NA TRBJ2-1 TRBV5-1 TRBD1
TGTGCCAGCAGCGTAGGGGACACCTCCAATCAGCCCCAGCATTTT CASSVGDTSNQPQHF NA TRBJ1-5 TRBV9 NA
TGCGCCAGCAGTACCGGGACAGGAACTAGCACAGATACGCAGTATTTT CASSTGTGTSTDTQYF NA TRBJ2-3 TRBV10-1 TRBD1
TGTGCCTGGAGGGGAGGACAGGGAATAGAAAAACTGTTTTTT CAWRGGQGIEKLFF NA TRBJ1-4 TRBV30 TRBD1